The 15 T cell receptor beta chains in this list originate from one sample, sequenced in a study of control samples from healthy donors and cancer patients. The assay was immunoSEQ multiplex PCR, and TCRdb's table has in-frame clones only and misses some. The sample has roughly 60,000 clones; 94% are singletons. Sequencing used blood. These receptor sequences come from a young man in good health.

This chain joins TRBV7-2 and TRBJ2-3, with TRBD2 matching 16 bases. Trimming cost V 6 bases and J 3 bases; bases outside gene matches: 12. The V gene's germline CDR1 is SGHTA and CDR2 FQGNSA. This CDR3 is built from 19 residues. The CDR3 sequence: CASSFRGAGLAGGTDTQYF. In DNA, the CDR3 is TGTGCCAGCAGTTTTAGGGGCGCGGGACTAGCGGGGGGGACAGATACGCAGTATTTT. The variable domain in full, with the rest retrieved from reference TRBV7-2 and TRBJ2-3, is GAGVSQSPSNKVTEKGKDVELRCDPISGHTALYWYRQSLGQGLEFLIYFQGNSAPDKSGLPSDRFSAERTGGSVSTLTIQRTQQEDSAVYLCASSFRGAGLAGGTDTQYFGPGTRLTVL.

The chain combines TRBV7-3 with TRBJ2-7; D tentatively fits TRBD1 or TRBD2 (5 bases each). Trimming took off 2 bases at V and 1 base at J, with 12 bases between the two ends. The CDR3 runs to 15 residues. Germline V lookup: CDR1 SGHTA, CDR2 FQGTGA. CDR3 DNA sequence: TGTGCCAGCAGCTTAGGGACCTCGGGGTCCTACGAGCAGTACTTC. Translation: CASSLGTSGSYEQYF. Filled out from reference TRBV7-3 and TRBJ2-7, the complete variable domain reads GAGVSQTPSNKVTEKGKYVELRCDPISGHTALYWYRQSLGQGPEFLIYFQGTGAADDSGLPNDRFFAVRPEGSVSTLKIQRTERGDSAVYLCASSLGTSGSYEQYFGPGTRLTVT.

V gene TRBV9 combines with J gene TRBJ1-2; D is ambiguous. V was clipped by 4 bases and J by 4 bases, with 14 bases between them. Germline V gene sequence: CDR1 SGDLS, CDR2 YYNGEE. The CDR3 has 14 residues. CDR3 nucleotide sequence: TGTGCCAGCAGCTCCACCGACGGACCCTATGGCTACACCTTC. As protein: CASSSTDGPYGYTF.

This clone was counted between two and nine times. The V call is TRBV7-9, the J call TRBJ1-3; D not certain. Looked up from germline, CDR1 is SEHNR and CDR2 is FQNEAQ (reference sequence). CDR3 length: 19 amino acids. V shed 4 bases and J shed 0 bases, with 22 bases lying between them. The CDR3 DNA follows: TGTGCCAGCAGCTCAAGCCCCCCGGGCCACCGGTCCTCTGGAAACACCATATATTTT. Translating gives CASSSSPPGHRSSGNTIYF.

This sequence joins TRBV9 and TRBJ2-5; TRBD1 matches at 9 bases. Germline V lookup: CDR1 SGDLS, CDR2 YYNGEE. V was clipped by 0 bases and J by 5 bases; unmatched bases: 8. This CDR3 region has 16 residues. The CDR3 loop reads CASSVAGTGTRETQYF. In DNA, the CDR3 is TGTGCCAGCAGCGTAGCTGGGACAGGGACGCGCGAGACCCAGTACTTC.

The chain carries TRBV2 and TRBJ1-1; 8 bases align to TRBD1. Looked up from germline, CDR1 is SNHLY and CDR2 is FYNNEI. The CDR3 has 14 amino acids. The ends lost 6 bases at V and 5 bases at J; junction bases unmatched: 8. Here the CDR3 DNA reads TGTGCCAGCAGACCCACAGGGGGGGCGACTGAAGCTTTCTTT. It yields the protein CASRPTGGATEAFF.

The V call is TRBV2, the J call TRBJ1-2; tentatively, D is TRBD1 (6 bases). The V end lost 8 bases, the J end lost 6 bases, and 22 bases lay between the germline ends. The germline CDR1 and CDR2 sequences are SNHLY and FYNNEI. The CDR3 spans 15 residues. In nucleotides, the CDR3 is TGTGCCAGCGGATCCATTCGACGGACAGCTAATGGCTACACCTTC. Its translation: CASGSIRRTANGYTF.

This chain links TRBV7-3 with TRBJ2-3, with TRBD2 matching over 7 bases. The CDR3 runs 16 residues. The V segment lost 2 bases and the J segment 1 base; nucleotides outside the gene matches: 6. In germline, CDR1 is SGHTA, CDR2 FQGTGA. CDR3 coding DNA: TGTGCCAGCAGCTTAGAACTAGCGATTGGCACAGATACGCAGTATTTT. It encodes CASSLELAIGTDTQYF.

The chain links TRBV7-6 to TRBJ1-5; maybe TRBD1 (5 bases). Germline V CDR1 and CDR2: SGHVS, FNYEAQ. V lost 1 base, J lost 3 bases, and 10 bases lay in between. The CDR3 is 15 residues long. CDR3 sequence reads: CASSLEGEINQPQHF. CDR3 nucleotides: TGTGCCAGCAGCTTAGAAGGGGAGATCAATCAGCCCCAGCATTTT.

In its sample, this clone was seen a few times. V is TRBV6-1 and J is TRBJ1-5, with TRBD1 matching over 9 bases. The ends lost 2 bases at V and 7 bases at J; junction bases unmatched: 6. Germline CDR1 MNHNS, CDR2 SASEGT. The CDR3 runs to 15 residues. The CDR3 DNA follows: TGTGCCAGCAGTGAACCAGGGACAGGGAGGCAGCCCCAGCATTTT. The encoded protein is CASSEPGTGRQPQHF.

V gene TRBV21-1 combines with J gene TRBJ1-2; the table's D call, TRBD1, has no DNA check behind it. TRBV21-1 has pseudogene status. The CDR3 runs 14 residues. The CDR3 spells CASSKKRQNYGYTF. DNA of the CDR3: TGTGCCAGCAGCAAAAAAAGACAGAACTATGGCTACACCTTC.

The genes are TRBV7-2 and TRBJ1-2; D unresolved. V was shortened by 5 bases and J by 6 bases, with 13 bases between the two germline ends. Germline values: CDR1 SGHTA, CDR2 FQGNSA. The CDR3 is 13 residues long. Here the CDR3 reads CASSQDWEDGYTF. As DNA, the CDR3 is TGTGCCAGCAGCCAAGACTGGGAGGATGGCTACACCTTC.

This clone was observed a single time. The chain joins TRBV30 to TRBJ1-2, with 12 nucleotides matching TRBD1. The germline V gene encodes CDR1 GTSNPN and CDR2 SVGIG (reference sequence). The CDR3 covers 14 residues. The junction had 4 bases not matched to a gene; V was cut back by 5 bases and J by 3 bases. CDR3 nucleotide sequence: TGTGCCTGGGAAAGGGACAGGGGGCACTATGGCTACACCTTC. Protein: CAWERDRGHYGYTF. Combining the CDR3 with reference TRBV30 and TRBJ1-2 gives the whole variable domain SQTIHQWPATLVQPVGSPLSLECTVEGTSNPNLYWYRQAAGRGLQLLFYSVGIGQISSEVPQNLSASRPQDRQFILSSKKLLLSDSGFYLCAWERDRGHYGYTFGSGTRLTVV.

The chain carries TRBV29-1 and TRBJ1-4; 10 bases map to TRBD1. In germline, CDR1 is SQVTM, CDR2 ANQGSEA. The length of the CDR3 is 13 residues. V trimming: 2 bases; J trimming: 10 bases; junction bases outside the gene matches: 4. The CDR3 DNA reads as TGCAGCGTTGAACGGACAGGGGGAGGAAAACTGTTTTTT. Translated, it gives CSVERTGGGKLFF.

This chain joins TRBV6-5 and TRBJ1-2; 7 nucleotides agree with TRBD1. The V and J ends lost 0 bases and 10 bases, in that order; junction bases with no gene match: 2. The germline V gene encodes CDR1 MNHEY and CDR2 SVGAGI. The CDR3 extends over 12 amino acids. CDR3 DNA: TGTGCCAGCAGTTACTCGCAGGGGGACTACACCTTC. Residues: CASSYSQGDYTF.